These T cell receptor beta chains were read from a single sample in a study of vaccination and CD4 T cells after COVID-19. These receptors' targets are unknown. TCRdb used MiXCR to reprocess the PCR reads, holding one entry per CDR3 protein. Among approximately 12,000 distinct CDR3 sequences listed, 25% to 30% were seen once. The sample was CD4+ T cells from blood, cultured in vitro, taken before SARS-CoV-2 vaccination. The receptor set was obtained from a human donor who received a COVID-19 vaccine. The CDR3 runs from the conserved cysteine through the conserved F or W. A D gene is named only where the DNA matches it firmly. Clone size, where shown, is once, few, many, or a class for clones that have expanded.

few	TRBJ2-3	TRBD2	TRBV15	CATSRARLAGDTQYF	TGTGCCACCAGCAGAGCTCGGCTAGCGGGAGATACGCAGTATTTT
few	TRBJ1-5	-	TRBV25-1	CASEARDDQPQHF	TGTGCCAGCGAGGCGAGAGACGATCAGCCCCAGCATTTT
-	TRBJ1-1	-	TRBV10-3	CAIQGRVDTEAFF	TGTGCCATCCAGGGAAGGGTAGACACTGAAGCTTTCTTT
-	TRBJ1-5	TRBD1	TRBV19	CASSTPGQGTQPQHF	TGTGCCAGTAGTACACCGGGACAGGGGACTCAGCCCCAGCATTTT
-	TRBJ2-6	-	TRBV30	CACPRASGGANVLTF	TGTGCCTGCCCCCGGGCCTCGGGGGGGGCCAACGTCCTGACTTTC
few	TRBJ1-3	-	TRBV20-1	CSARSEGDTIYF	TGCAGTGCCAGAAGCGAAGGGGACACCATATATTTT
few	TRBJ2-1	-	TRBV20-1	CSARDLGSSYNEQFF	TGCAGTGCTAGAGATCTGGGTAGTTCGTACAATGAGCAGTTCTTC
few	TRBJ1-5	TRBD1	TRBV20-1	CSAPGTDYSNQPQHF	TGCAGTGCTCCCGGGACAGATTATAGCAATCAGCCCCAGCATTTT
few	TRBJ1-4	TRBD1	TRBV20-1	CSARDAGQGNEKLFF	TGCAGTGCTAGAGATGCGGGACAGGGGAATGAAAAACTGTTTTTT
-	TRBJ1-6	TRBD1	TRBV6-1	CASGGTGGGSPLHF	TGTGCCAGCGGAGGGACAGGGGGCGGGTCACCCCTCCACTTT
-	TRBJ1-2	-	TRBV6-1	CASSSRGSSGGYTF	TGTGCCAGCAGCTCCCGGGGATCGTCGGGTGGCTACACCTTC
-	TRBJ2-7	-	TRBV30	CAWESGEGSYEQYF	TGTGCCTGGGAGTCAGGGGAGGGCTCCTACGAGCAGTACTTC
-	TRBJ1-1	-	TRBV20-1	CSAQSARGNTEAFF	TGCAGTGCCCAAAGTGCCCGGGGGAACACTGAAGCTTTCTTT
-	TRBJ1-4	TRBD1	TRBV20-1	CSASDDRGINEKLFF	TGCAGTGCTAGTGATGACAGGGGGATAAATGAAAAACTGTTTTTT
few	TRBJ1-6	TRBD1	TRBV30	CAWTAGTGRRSPLHF	TGTGCCTGGACCGCCGGGACAGGGCGACGTTCACCCCTCCACTTT
-	TRBJ1-4	TRBD1	TRBV30	CAWSVDRGKKLFF	TGTGCCTGGAGTGTGGACAGGGGGAAGAAACTGTTTTTT
-	TRBJ2-6	-	TRBV12-3/TRBV12-4	CASTLFPPGANVLTF	TGTGCCAGCACTCTCTTCCCACCTGGGGCCAACGTCCTGACTTTC
-	TRBJ2-5	TRBD1	TRBV15	CATSKEQGGQETQYF	TGTGCCACCAGCAAAGAACAGGGGGGTCAAGAGACCCAGTACTTC
medium-sized	TRBJ2-5	TRBD1	TRBV6-5	CASSYLGQGQETQYF	TGTGCCAGCAGTTACCTTGGACAGGGTCAAGAGACCCAGTACTTC
few	TRBJ2-5	-	TRBV7-3	CASSASGLAQETQYF	TGTGCCAGCAGCGCCTCGGGGTTAGCGCAGGAGACCCAGTACTTC
few	TRBJ2-5	TRBD2	TRBV5-4	CASSVAGGQKTQYF	TGTGCCAGCAGCGTGGCGGGGGGGCAGAAGACCCAGTACTTC
-	TRBJ1-2	-	TRBV10-3	CAIRGDGNYGYTF	TGTGCCATCAGGGGGGACGGTAACTATGGCTACACCTTC
few	TRBJ1-5	-	TRBV20-1	CSATRTPNQPQHF	TGCAGTGCTACCAGGACCCCCAATCAGCCCCAGCATTTT
-	TRBJ1-3	-	TRBV20-1	CSAAYQGDGNTIYF	TGCAGTGCTGCTTACCAGGGTGACGGAAACACCATATATTTT
medium-sized	TRBJ2-5	TRBD2	TRBV6-1	CASSDPGLAGGPGETQYF	TGTGCCAGCAGTGATCCGGGACTAGCGGGGGGGCCGGGAGAGACCCAGTACTTC
-	TRBJ2-5	TRBD2	TRBV6-1	CASSGASWGGLGTQYF	TGTGCCAGCAGTGGAGCCTCGTGGGGGGGGTTAGGGACCCAGTACTTC
-	TRBJ1-1	-	TRBV6-4	CASSDGRGSTEAFF	TGTGCCAGCAGTGACGGCAGGGGTAGCACTGAAGCTTTCTTT
-	TRBJ1-5	-	TRBV6-1	CASIGGGNQPQHF	TGTGCCAGCATAGGAGGAGGCAATCAGCCCCAGCATTTT
medium-sized	TRBJ1-6	TRBD1	TRBV27	CASSTRTGGYNSPLHF	TGTGCCAGCAGTACGAGGACAGGGGGTTATAATTCACCCCTCCACTTT
-	TRBJ2-2	-	TRBV12-3/TRBV12-4	CASSLKSLASFGELFF	TGTGCCAGCAGTTTAAAATCCCTAGCCTCGTTCGGGGAGCTGTTTTTT
-	TRBJ2-4	TRBD2	TRBV23-1	CASSQSWGGTKNIQYF	TGCGCCAGCAGTCAATCCTGGGGGGGTACCAAAAACATTCAGTACTTC
few	TRBJ1-1	-	TRBV11-3	CASSPLGGSNTEAFF	TGTGCCAGCAGCCCCTTGGGCGGATCGAACACTGAAGCTTTCTTT
few	TRBJ1-1	-	TRBV12-1	CASSFVFRGPEAFF	TGTGCCAGCAGCTTTGTGTTCCGGGGGCCTGAAGCTTTCTTT
few	TRBJ1-5	TRBD1	TRBV6-1	CASSRVGTGGNQPQHF	TGTGCCAGCAGCCGTGTAGGGACAGGGGGTAATCAGCCCCAGCATTTT
-	TRBJ1-2	TRBD1	TRBV18	CASSPILTPELRPGTVIYGYTF	TGTGCCAGCTCACCCATACTAACCCCTGAGCTTAGGCCCGGGACAGTTATATATGGCTACACCTTC